Presented here are 29 T cell receptor beta chains from one specimen sequenced in a study of a mutant IDH1 vaccine in newly diagnosed glioma. No cognate antigen is known for these TCRs. Stated time point: week 47, end of study. Mutant IDH1 20-mer peptide, at 300 ug, made up each vaccine dose, with topical imiquimod. The method was immunoSEQ multiplex PCR; TCRdb's version includes in-frame clones alone and lacks a portion of them. This sample has tens of thousands of clones, with roughly 87% found just once. The source was PBMCs, collected from a glioma patient whose treatment included an IDH1 peptide vaccine. The receptors were gathered from a man under 40 with glioma.

CDR3 nucleotide sequence: TGCGCCAGCAGCTTGGGGACAGGGACAGATACGCAGTATTTT. It yields the protein CASSLGTGTDTQYF. The rearrangement uses TRBV5-1 and TRBJ2-3; 8 bases align to TRBD1. Trimming took 0 bases from V and 3 from J; bases not matched to a gene: 0. Germline V gene data show CDR1 as SGHRS and CDR2 as YFSETQ. This CDR3 contains 14 residues. Looking up the rest from reference TRBV5-1 and TRBJ2-3 gives the full variable domain: KAGVTQTPRYLIKTRGQQVTLSCSPISGHRSVSWYQQTPGQGLQFLFEYFSETQRNKGNFPGRFSGRQFSNSRSEMNVSTLELGDSALYLCASSLGTGTDTQYFGPGTRLTVL.

The rearrangement joins TRBV11-2 to TRBJ1-1, with 11 bases lining up with TRBD1. Looked up from germline, CDR1 is SGHAT and CDR2 is FQNNGV. The junction had 4 bases not matched to a gene; V was cut back by 6 bases and J by 4 bases. CDR3 length: 14 amino acids. The DNA of the CDR3 is TGTGCCAGCAGATCCGGGACAGGGGGCACTGAAGCTTTCTTT. Translation: CASRSGTGGTEAFF.

The rearrangement links TRBV5-5 to TRBJ2-4; D call uncertain. CDR3 length: 15 amino acids. CDR1 SGHKS and CDR2 YYEKEE come from the germline V gene (reference sequence). Trimming shortened V by 3 bases and J by 3 bases, and 13 bases separated the two germline ends. CDR3 in amino acids: CASSSFWNFKNIQYF. CDR3 nucleotide sequence: TGTGCCAGCAGCTCCTTCTGGAACTTCAAAAACATTCAGTACTTC. Supplemented by reference TRBV5-5 and TRBJ2-4, the full variable domain reads DAGVTQSPTHLIKTRGQQVTLRCSPISGHKSVSWYQQVLGQGPQFIFQYYEKEERGRGNFPDRFSARQFPNYSSELNVNALLLGDSALYLCASSSFWNFKNIQYFGAGTRLSVL.

The chain links TRBV28 to TRBJ1-4; D may be TRBD1 (6 bases). V lost 6 bases to trimming and J lost 8 bases, with 13 bases between them. CDR1 MDHEN and CDR2 SYDVKM come from the germline V gene. The CDR3 extends over 13 amino acids. CDR3: CASRGAVGEKLFF. As DNA, the CDR3 is TGTGCCAGCAGGGGGGCGGTAGGGGAAAAACTGTTTTTT.

A remark on this clone: One junction end does not reproduce the germline sequence, and a read error may be involved. V and J are TRBV6-6 and TRBJ2-3; the match to TRBD1 covers 9 bases. The CDR3 extends over 15 amino acids. Germline CDR1 and CDR2: MNHNY and SVGAGI (reference sequence). In DNA, the CDR3 is TGTGCCAGCAGTTACCAGGGACAGGGCACAGGTACGCAGTATTTT. Its translation: CASSYQGQGTGTQYF.

The chain employs TRBV18 and TRBJ2-3; TRBD1 is a possible D gene (6 bases). Germline CDR1 is KGHSH and CDR2 is LQKENI. The CDR3 runs 12 residues. Trimming cost V 6 bases and J 12 bases, with 16 bases left between them. The CDR3 region is CASSPDSTTQYF. The CDR3 bases are TGTGCCAGCTCCCCGGACAGCACCACCCAGTATTTT.

The V call is TRBV19, the J call TRBJ1-5, with D possibly matching TRBD1 (5 bases). Germline V gene lookup returns CDR1 LNHDA and CDR2 SQIVND (reference sequence). CDR3 size: 16 residues. V lost 8 bases and J lost 3, with 20 bases in between. This CDR3 is CASAGRHTRNNQPQHF. The CDR3 DNA sequence: TGTGCCAGTGCGGGACGGCACACCCGCAACAATCAGCCCCAGCATTTT.

The V gene is TRBV5-1, the J gene TRBJ2-7; D is ambiguous. The V gene's germline CDR1 is SGHRS and CDR2 YFSETQ. The CDR3 extends over 15 amino acids. Trimming cost V 0 bases and J 5 bases, with 15 bases left between them. CDR3 loop: CASSLGQPLGNEQYF. Here the CDR3 DNA reads TGCGCCAGCAGCTTGGGCCAGCCTTTGGGGAACGAGCAGTACTTC.

V and J are TRBV19 and TRBJ1-2; 7 nucleotides line up with TRBD1. Germline V gene sequence: CDR1 LNHDA, CDR2 SQIVND (reference sequence). The CDR3 totals 15 residues. The ends lost 6 bases at V and 4 bases at J; junction bases unmatched: 11. CDR3 nucleotide sequence: TGTGCCAGTAGATTCCCGCGACGGGACAGCTATGGCTACACCTTC. Protein: CASRFPRRDSYGYTF.

The genes are TRBV19 and TRBJ1-5; no reliable D call. CDR1 and CDR2 from the germline V gene are LNHDA and SQIVND (reference sequence). The CDR3 runs to 15 residues. V dropped 1 base and J dropped 5 bases, with 12 bases sitting between them. The CDR3: CASSIGGRRYQPQHF. As DNA, the CDR3 is TGTGCCAGTAGTATAGGGGGTCGGCGTTATCAGCCCCAGCATTTT. The variable domain in full, with the rest retrieved from reference TRBV19 and TRBJ1-5, is DGGITQSPKYLFRKEGQNVTLSCEQNLNHDAMYWYRQDPGQGLRLIYYSQIVNDFQKGDIAEGYSVSREKKESFPLTVTSAQKNPTAFYLCASSIGGRRYQPQHFGDGTRLSIL.

The rearrangement uses TRBV28 and TRBJ1-5; D is unresolved. The CDR3 is 18 amino acids. Trimming stripped 10 bases from V and 0 bases from J, with 25 bases between. Germline CDR1 is MDHEN and CDR2 is SYDVKM. This chain's CDR3 is CATEGVQRYVASNQPQHF. The DNA of the CDR3 is TGTGCCACCGAAGGAGTACAGCGGTACGTGGCTAGCAATCAGCCCCAGCATTTT.

The J gene is TRBJ2-3, the V gene TRBV7-6, with unresolved D. CDR3 length: 15 amino acids. V lost 1 base and J lost 4, with 12 bases in between. Germline CDR1 SGHVS, CDR2 FNYEAQ. CDR3 sequence reads: CASSLGGLWADTQYF. The DNA for the CDR3 is TGTGCCAGCAGCTTAGGTGGTCTATGGGCAGATACGCAGTATTTT.

V is TRBV4-1 and J is TRBJ1-2; D is ambiguous. With 4 bases removed from V and 0 bases from J, the gap between germline ends came to 12 bases. The CDR3 is 15 amino acids. Germline CDR1 reads MGHRA; CDR2 reads YSYEKL. Here the CDR3 DNA reads TGCGCCAGCAGCCCTGGGAGTGCCACTAACTATGGCTACACCTTC. It translates to CASSPGSATNYGYTF.

This clone came up once. The chain is built from TRBV9 and TRBJ2-3; D unclear. The CDR3 consists of 16 residues. V was shortened by 3 bases and J by 4 bases, with 18 bases between the two germline ends. The germline V gene has CDR1 SGDLS and CDR2 YYNGEE. The CDR3 sequence is CASSAHQLGVADTQYF. The CDR3 DNA reads as TGTGCCAGCAGCGCCCACCAGCTGGGTGTCGCAGATACGCAGTATTTT.

Only a few counts were recorded for this clone. The chain joins TRBV5-1 to TRBJ2-7; 10 nucleotides agree with TRBD1. The CDR3 contains 15 residues. Losses at the gene ends were 4 bases for V and 5 bases for J; bases not matched to a gene: 9. Germline values: CDR1 SGHRS, CDR2 YFSETQ. CDR3 sequence: CASSHSPGTGDEQYF. The CDR3 coding sequence is TGCGCCAGCAGCCACTCCCCCGGGACAGGGGACGAGCAGTACTTC.

In regard to this clone: This CDR3 is also generated by other DNA sequences in the sample. The V and J genes are TRBV5-1 and TRBJ1-6, with unresolved D. This CDR3 is 16 amino acids long. Germline V gives CDR1 SGHRS, CDR2 YFSETQ. The germline V and J ends were trimmed by 0 bases and 0 bases, with 7 bases remaining between them. CDR3 amino acids: CASSLGGSSYNSPLHF. For the CDR3, the DNA is TGCGCCAGCAGCTTGGGCGGGAGCTCCTATAATTCACCCCTCCACTTT.

This rearrangement joins TRBV27 to TRBJ1-1, with D uncertain. CDR1 MNHEY and CDR2 SMNVEV come from the germline V gene (reference sequence). The CDR3 consists of 14 residues. V lost 6 bases, J lost 0 bases, and 11 bases lay in between. CDR3 bases: TGTGCCAGCAGCCCCGGACCCATGAACACTGAAGCTTTCTTT. Protein product: CASSPGPMNTEAFF.

The chain is built from TRBV10-1 and TRBJ2-1; D gene ambiguous. CDR1 and CDR2 (germline): WNHNN, SYGVQD (reference sequence). Trimming removed 3 bases from V and 2 bases from J, with 14 bases in between. The CDR3 extends over 16 amino acids. The CDR3 sequence: CASSDPQTAPYNEQFF. In DNA, the CDR3 is TGCGCCAGCAGTGACCCCCAGACGGCCCCCTACAATGAGCAGTTCTTC.

This rearrangement joins TRBV11-3 to TRBJ2-1; 9 bases agree with TRBD1. V gave up 5 bases and J gave up 5 bases; unmatched junction bases: 13. Germline loops: CDR1 SGHNT, CDR2 YENEEA. The CDR3 length is 17 residues. Here the CDR3 DNA reads TGTGCCAGCAGCGCGCGCTACTCCGGGACAGGGAACAATGAGCAGTTCTTC. This translates into CASSARYSGTGNNEQFF.

This chain joins TRBV27 and TRBJ2-7; 8 bases are shared with TRBD2. V shed 4 bases, J shed 3 bases, and the junction held 8 bases outside the gene matches. CDR1 and CDR2 from the germline V gene are MNHEY and SMNVEV (reference sequence). This CDR3 contains 15 residues. CDR3: CASSSPAGVVYEQYF. The CDR3 DNA is TGTGCCAGCAGTTCCCCAGCGGGGGTCGTCTACGAGCAGTACTTC.

Only a few counts were recorded for this clone. The rearrangement links TRBV28 to TRBJ2-7; 7 bases are shared with TRBD1. CDR1 and CDR2 from the germline V gene are MDHEN and SYDVKM. J was trimmed by 0 bases and V by 5 bases; bases with no gene match: 10. This CDR3 region has 16 residues. For the CDR3, the DNA is TGTGCCAGCAGTCTCCCTCCTAGGACAGGCTCCTACGAGCAGTACTTC. Protein product: CASSLPPRTGSYEQYF. The entire variable domain, with the rest obtained from reference TRBV28 and TRBJ2-7, is as follows: DVKVTQSSRYLVKRTGEKVFLECVQDMDHENMFWYRQDPGLGLRLIYFSYDVKMKEKGDIPEGYSVSREKKERFSLILESASTNQTSMYLCASSLPPRTGSYEQYFGPGTRLTVT.

The rearrangement links TRBV15 to TRBJ2-7, with D perhaps matching TRBD2 (5 bases). This CDR3 spans 15 amino acids. V lost 1 base to trimming and J lost 7 bases, with 17 bases between them. Germline CDR1 and CDR2: LNHNV and YYDKDF (reference sequence). In DNA form, the CDR3 reads TGTGCCACCAGCAGAGTGGAATCGTTAACGGGGGAGCAGTACTTC. It yields the protein CATSRVESLTGEQYF.

The chain links TRBV2 to TRBJ2-7; 9 bases fit TRBD1. With V trimmed by 2 bases and J by 6 bases, 8 bases remained unmatched. The CDR3 extends over 15 amino acids. In germline, CDR1 is SNHLY, CDR2 FYNNEI. In nucleotides, the CDR3 is TGTGCCAGCAGTGAAACCGGGACAGGGTTAATCGAGCAGTACTTC. Translated, it gives CASSETGTGLIEQYF.

CDR3 coding DNA: TGCGCCAGCAGCCAAGATCCCGGGGGCAGGGCCTACGAGCAGTACTTC. It encodes CASSQDPGGRAYEQYF. This chain joins TRBV4-1 and TRBJ2-7; D tentatively fits TRBD1 or TRBD2 (6 bases each). The CDR3 has 16 amino acids. Germline assignment: CDR1 MGHRA and CDR2 YSYEKL. Trimming stripped 0 bases from V and 2 bases from J, with 14 bases between.

The chain couples TRBV7-6 to TRBJ1-2, with D possibly TRBD1 on 5 matching bases. The V gene lost 1 base and the J gene lost 7 bases, with 13 bases spanning the gap. Germline CDR1 reads SGHVS; CDR2 reads FNYEAQ. CDR3 length: 14 amino acids. The CDR3 DNA reads as TGTGCCAGCAGCTTAGGAACCAACAGGTTTGGCTACACCTTC. It codes for CASSLGTNRFGYTF.

The rearrangement joins TRBV27 to TRBJ2-7; D uncertain. Germline-derived CDR1 and CDR2 are MNHEY and SMNVEV (reference sequence). The CDR3 covers 15 residues. Deletions cut 4 bases from V and 1 base from J, with 14 bases between. The CDR3 loop reads CASSSHAGLSYEQYF. For the CDR3, the DNA is TGTGCCAGCAGTTCCCATGCCGGTCTATCCTACGAGCAGTACTTC.

The chain is built from TRBV5-5 and TRBJ1-3; 9 nucleotides match TRBD1. With 2 bases clipped from V and 0 bases from J, the junction kept 15 bases outside the gene matches. Germline V gives CDR1 SGHKS, CDR2 YYEKEE (reference sequence). This CDR3 has 20 amino acids. CDR3 region: CASSLKGQGRSGTSGNTIYF. The DNA of the CDR3 is TGTGCCAGCAGCTTAAAAGGACAGGGGAGAAGTGGGACCTCTGGAAACACCATATATTTT.

The CDR3 DNA reads as TGTGCCAGCAGCACCAAAGCAGACCGGCCGAGCTCACCCCTCCACTTT. Translating gives CASSTKADRPSSPLHF. The J gene is TRBJ1-6, the V gene TRBV5-8; D uncertain. Trimming took off 4 bases at V and 10 bases at J, with 21 bases between the two ends. This CDR3 has 16 amino acids. Germline-derived CDR1 and CDR2 are SGHTS and YDEGEE.

The V and J genes are TRBV27 and TRBJ1-1; possibly TRBD1 for D (5 bases). Trimming removed 5 bases from V and 1 base from J, with 11 bases in between. CDR1 is MNHEY and CDR2 is SMNVEV in the germline V gene (reference sequence). This CDR3 has 14 residues. The CDR3 protein is CASSKQVANTEAFF. The DNA of the CDR3 is TGTGCCAGCAGTAAACAGGTCGCGAACACTGAAGCTTTCTTT.